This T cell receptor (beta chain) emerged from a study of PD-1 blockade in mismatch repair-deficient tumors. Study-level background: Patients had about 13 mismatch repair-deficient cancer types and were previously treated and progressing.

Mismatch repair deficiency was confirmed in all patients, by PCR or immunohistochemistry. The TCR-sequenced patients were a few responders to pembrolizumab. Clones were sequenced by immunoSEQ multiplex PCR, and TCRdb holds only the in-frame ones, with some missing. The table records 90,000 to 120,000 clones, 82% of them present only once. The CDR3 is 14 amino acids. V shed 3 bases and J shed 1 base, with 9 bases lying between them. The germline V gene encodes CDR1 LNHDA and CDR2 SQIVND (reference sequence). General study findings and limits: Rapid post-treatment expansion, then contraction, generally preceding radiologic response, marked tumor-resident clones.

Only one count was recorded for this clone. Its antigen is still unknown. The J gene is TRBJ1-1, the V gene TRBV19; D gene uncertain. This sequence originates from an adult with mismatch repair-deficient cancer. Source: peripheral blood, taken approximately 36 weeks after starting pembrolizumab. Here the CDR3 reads CASSIVGENTEAFF. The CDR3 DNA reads TGTGCCAGTAGTATTGTAGGAGAGAACACTGAAGCTTTCTTT. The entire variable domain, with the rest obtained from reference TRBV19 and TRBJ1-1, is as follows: DGGITQSPKYLFRKEGQNVTLSCEQNLNHDAMYWYRQDPGQGLRLIYYSQIVNDFQKGDIAEGYSVSREKKESFPLTVTSAQKNPTAFYLCASSIVGENTEAFFGQGTRLTVV.